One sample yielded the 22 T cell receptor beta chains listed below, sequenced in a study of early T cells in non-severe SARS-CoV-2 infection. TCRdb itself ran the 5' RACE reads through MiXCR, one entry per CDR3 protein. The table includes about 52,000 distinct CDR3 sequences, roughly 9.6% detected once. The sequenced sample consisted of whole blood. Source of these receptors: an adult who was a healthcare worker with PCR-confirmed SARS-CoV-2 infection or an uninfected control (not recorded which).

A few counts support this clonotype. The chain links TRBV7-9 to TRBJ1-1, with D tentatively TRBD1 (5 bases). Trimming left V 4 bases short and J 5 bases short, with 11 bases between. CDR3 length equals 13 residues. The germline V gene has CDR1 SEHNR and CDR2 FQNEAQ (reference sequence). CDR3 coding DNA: TGTGCCAGCAGCTCCAGCGGGGGGACTGAAGCTTTCTTT. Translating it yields CASSSSGGTEAFF.

The CDR3 protein is CASSYSGGLPRHF. The CDR3, as DNA: TGTGCCAGCAGTTACTCTGGGGGCCTGCCCAGGCATTTT. V gene TRBV6-5 combines with J gene TRBJ1-5; D may be TRBD1 (6 bases). V shed 0 bases and J shed 15 bases, with 15 bases lying between them. From germline, CDR1 is MNHEY and CDR2 SVGAGI. This CDR3 has 13 residues.

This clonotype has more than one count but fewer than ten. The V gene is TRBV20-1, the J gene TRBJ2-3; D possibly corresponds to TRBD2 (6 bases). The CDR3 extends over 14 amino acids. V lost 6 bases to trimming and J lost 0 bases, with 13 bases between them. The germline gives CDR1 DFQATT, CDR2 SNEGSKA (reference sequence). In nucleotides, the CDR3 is TGCAGTGCCGGACGCGGGGCTAGCACAGATACGCAGTATTTT. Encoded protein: CSAGRGASTDTQYF.

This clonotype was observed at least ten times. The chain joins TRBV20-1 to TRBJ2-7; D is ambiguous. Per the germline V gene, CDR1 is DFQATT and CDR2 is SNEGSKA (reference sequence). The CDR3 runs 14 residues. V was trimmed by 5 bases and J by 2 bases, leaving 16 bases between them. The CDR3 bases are TGCAGTGCTCCCGACACACTACCCCCCTACGAGCAGTACTTC. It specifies CSAPDTLPPYEQYF.

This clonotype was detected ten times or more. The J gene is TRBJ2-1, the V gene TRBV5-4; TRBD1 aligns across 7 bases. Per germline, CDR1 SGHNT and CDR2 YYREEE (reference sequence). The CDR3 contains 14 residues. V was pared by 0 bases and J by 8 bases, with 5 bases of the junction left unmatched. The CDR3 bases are TGTGCCAGCAGCTTGGGACAGGGCTTTGATGAGCAGTTCTTC. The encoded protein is CASSLGQGFDEQFF.

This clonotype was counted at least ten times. The CDR3 DNA is TGTGCCAGCAGCTTGATGGCAGGGGAACAGCCCCAGCATTTT. Protein product: CASSLMAGEQPQHF. The chain combines TRBV5-5 with TRBJ1-5; possible D gene TRBD1, 6 bases. Trimming cost V 1 base and J 7 bases, with 12 bases left between them. Germline CDR1 SGHKS, CDR2 YYEKEE (reference sequence). The CDR3 sequence is 14 residues long. Variable domain in full (rest from reference TRBV5-5 and TRBJ1-5): DAGVTQSPTHLIKTRGQQVTLRCSPISGHKSVSWYQQVLGQGPQFIFQYYEKEERGRGNFPDRFSARQFPNYSSELNVNALLLGDSALYLCASSLMAGEQPQHFGDGTRLSIL.

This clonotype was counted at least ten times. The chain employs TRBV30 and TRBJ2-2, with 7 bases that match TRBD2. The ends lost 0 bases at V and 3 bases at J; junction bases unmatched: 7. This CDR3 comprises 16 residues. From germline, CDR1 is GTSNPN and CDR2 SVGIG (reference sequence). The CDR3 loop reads CAWSVRAGWDTGELFF. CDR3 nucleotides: TGTGCCTGGAGTGTCCGAGCGGGATGGGACACCGGGGAGCTGTTTTTT. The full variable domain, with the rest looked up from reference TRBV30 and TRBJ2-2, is SQTIHQWPATLVQPVGSPLSLECTVEGTSNPNLYWYRQAAGRGLQLLFYSVGIGQISSEVPQNLSASRPQDRQFILSSKKLLLSDSGFYLCAWSVRAGWDTGELFFGEGSRLTVL.

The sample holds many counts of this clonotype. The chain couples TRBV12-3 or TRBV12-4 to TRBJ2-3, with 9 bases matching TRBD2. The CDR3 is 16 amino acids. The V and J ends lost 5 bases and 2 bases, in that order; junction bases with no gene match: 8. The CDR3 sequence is CASSLALAGYTDTQYF. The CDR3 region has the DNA TGTGCCAGCAGTCTCGCCCTAGCGGGATACACAGATACGCAGTATTTT.

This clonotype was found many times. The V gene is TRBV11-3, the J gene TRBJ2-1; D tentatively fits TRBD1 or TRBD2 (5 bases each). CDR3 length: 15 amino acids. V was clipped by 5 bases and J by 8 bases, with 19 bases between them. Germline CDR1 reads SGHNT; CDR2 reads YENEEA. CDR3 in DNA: TGTGCCAGCAGCCAAAGTCAGGGAATCGGGGATGAGCAGTTCTTC. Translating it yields CASSQSQGIGDEQFF.

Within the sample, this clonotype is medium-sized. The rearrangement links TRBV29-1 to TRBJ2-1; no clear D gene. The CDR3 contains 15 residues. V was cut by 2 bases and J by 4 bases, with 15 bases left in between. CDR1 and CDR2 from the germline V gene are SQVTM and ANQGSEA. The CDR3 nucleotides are TGCAGCGTTGAATCGAGAGAGAGGATATACAATGAGCAGTTCTTC. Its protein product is CSVESRERIYNEQFF.

The CDR3 DNA reads TGCGCCAGCAGTACCCCGGGCTGGACCAAAAACATTCAGTACTTC. Protein sequence: CASSTPGWTKNIQYF. This chain uses TRBV10-1 with TRBJ2-4, with D uncertain. V lost 5 bases and J lost 2, with 13 bases in between. The CDR3 consists of 15 residues. Germline values: CDR1 WNHNN, CDR2 SYGVQD (reference sequence).

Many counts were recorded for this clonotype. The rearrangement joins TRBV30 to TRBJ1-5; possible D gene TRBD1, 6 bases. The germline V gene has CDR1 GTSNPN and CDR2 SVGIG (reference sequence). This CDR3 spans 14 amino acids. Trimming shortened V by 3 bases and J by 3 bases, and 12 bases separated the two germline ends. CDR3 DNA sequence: TGTGCCTGGAGGGGACAATCTCCCAATCAGCCCCAGCATTTT. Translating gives CAWRGQSPNQPQHF.

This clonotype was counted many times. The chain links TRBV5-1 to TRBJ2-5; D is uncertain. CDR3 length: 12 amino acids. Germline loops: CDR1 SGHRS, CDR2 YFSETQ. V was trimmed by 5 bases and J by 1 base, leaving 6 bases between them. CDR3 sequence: CASSRSQETQYF. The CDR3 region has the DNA TGCGCCAGCAGTAGGAGCCAAGAGACCCAGTACTTC.

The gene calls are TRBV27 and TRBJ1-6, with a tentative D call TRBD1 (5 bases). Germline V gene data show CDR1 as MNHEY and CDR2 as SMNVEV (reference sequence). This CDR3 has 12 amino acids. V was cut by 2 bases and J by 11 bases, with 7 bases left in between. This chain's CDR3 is CASSLGTPPLHF. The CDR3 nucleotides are TGTGCCAGCAGTTTAGGGACCCCACCCCTCCACTTT.

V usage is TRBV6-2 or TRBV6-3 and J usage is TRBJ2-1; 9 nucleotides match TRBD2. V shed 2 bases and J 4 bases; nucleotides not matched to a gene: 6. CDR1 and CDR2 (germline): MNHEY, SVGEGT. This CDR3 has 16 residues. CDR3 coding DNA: TGTGCCAGCAGTTACGTTAGCGGGGGTCCGTACAATGAGCAGTTCTTC. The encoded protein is CASSYVSGGPYNEQFF.

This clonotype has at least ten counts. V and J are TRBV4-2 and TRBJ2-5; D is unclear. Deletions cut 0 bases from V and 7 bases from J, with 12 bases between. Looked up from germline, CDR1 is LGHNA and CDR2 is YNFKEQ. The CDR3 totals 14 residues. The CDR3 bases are TGTGCCAGCAGCCAAGAAGGAACCAAGGGGACCCAGTACTTC. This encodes CASSQEGTKGTQYF.

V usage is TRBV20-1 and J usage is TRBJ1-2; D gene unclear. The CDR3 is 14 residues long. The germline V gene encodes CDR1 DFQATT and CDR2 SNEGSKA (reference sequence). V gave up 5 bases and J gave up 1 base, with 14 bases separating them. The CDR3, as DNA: TGCAGTGCTCACCCTCCGGGGTATAACTATGGCTACACCTTC. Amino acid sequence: CSAHPPGYNYGYTF.

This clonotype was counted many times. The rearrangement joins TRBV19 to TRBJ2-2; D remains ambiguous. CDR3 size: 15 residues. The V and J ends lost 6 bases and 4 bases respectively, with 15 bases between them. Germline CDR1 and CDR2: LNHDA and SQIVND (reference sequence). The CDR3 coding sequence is TGTGCCAGTAGATCCCTCCAGGCCCGCACCGGGGAGCTGTTTTTT. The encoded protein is CASRSLQARTGELFF.

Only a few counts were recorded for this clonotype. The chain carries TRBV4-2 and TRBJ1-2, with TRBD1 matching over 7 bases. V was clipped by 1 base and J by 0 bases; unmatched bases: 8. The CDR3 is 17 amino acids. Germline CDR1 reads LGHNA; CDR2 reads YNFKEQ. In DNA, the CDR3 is TGTGCCAGCAGCCAAGGCCCCGGGACAGAGACTAACTATGGCTACACCTTC. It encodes CASSQGPGTETNYGYTF.

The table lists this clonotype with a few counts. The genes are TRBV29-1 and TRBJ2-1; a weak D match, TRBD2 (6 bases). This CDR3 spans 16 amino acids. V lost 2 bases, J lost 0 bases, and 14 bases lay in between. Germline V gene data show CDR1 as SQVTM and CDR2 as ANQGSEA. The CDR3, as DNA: TGCAGCGTTGAATCTCGGAGGGAGAGCTCCTACAATGAGCAGTTCTTC. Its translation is CSVESRRESSYNEQFF.

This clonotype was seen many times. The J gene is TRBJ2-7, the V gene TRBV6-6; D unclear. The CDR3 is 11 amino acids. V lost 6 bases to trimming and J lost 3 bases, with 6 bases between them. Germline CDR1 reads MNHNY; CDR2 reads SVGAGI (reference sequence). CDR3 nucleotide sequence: TGTGCCAGCAGGGAGCACTACGAGCAGTACTTC. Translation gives CASREHYEQYF.

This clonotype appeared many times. CDR3 residues: CASSQQTGVNYGYTF. The CDR3 nucleotides are TGCGCCAGCAGCCAACAGACAGGGGTCAACTATGGCTACACCTTC. The J gene is TRBJ1-2, the V gene TRBV4-1, with 8 nucleotides matching TRBD1. V lost 2 bases and J lost 2; bases outside the gene matches: 4. The CDR3 length is 15 residues. Per the germline V gene, CDR1 is MGHRA and CDR2 is YSYEKL.